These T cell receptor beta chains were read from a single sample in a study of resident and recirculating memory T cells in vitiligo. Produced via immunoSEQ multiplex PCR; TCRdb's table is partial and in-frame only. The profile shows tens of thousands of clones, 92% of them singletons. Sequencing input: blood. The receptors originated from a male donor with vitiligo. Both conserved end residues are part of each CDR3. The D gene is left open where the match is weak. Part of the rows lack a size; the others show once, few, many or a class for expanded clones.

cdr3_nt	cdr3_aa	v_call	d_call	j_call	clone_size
TGTGCCAGCAGTTCCTTGACAGGGTTGGGAAGTGGCAATCAGCCCCAGCATTTT	CASSSLTGLGSGNQPQHF	TRBV28	TRBD1	TRBJ1-5	.
TGTGCCAGCAGTTACGGAGTTGGCGAGACCCAGTACTTC	CASSYGVGETQYF	TRBV6-5	.	TRBJ2-5	.
TGTGCCAGCAGTACTAGGACTAGCGGGAGGCTGACAGATACGCAGTATTTT	CASSTRTSGRLTDTQYF	TRBV28	TRBD2	TRBJ2-3	.
TGTGCCGTCGGACAGGGGACTGGCTACACCTTC	CAVGQGTGYTF	TRBV10-3	TRBD1	TRBJ1-2	.
TGTGCCATCAGTTCTAGCGGGGGGAGCACAGATACGCAGTATTTT	CAISSSGGSTDTQYF	TRBV10-3	TRBD2	TRBJ2-3	.
TGTGCCAGCAGTTACTCGAATTCGGAGTACAATGAGCAGTTCTTC	CASSYSNSEYNEQFF	TRBV6-6	.	TRBJ2-1	.
TGTGCCAGCAGCCGCGGGAGCCCCGTGATTCAGTACTTC	CASSRGSPVIQYF	TRBV13	TRBD2	TRBJ2-4	once
TGTGCCAGCTCCTCTTACGGGGAGCTGTTTTTT	CASSSYGELFF	TRBV13	.	TRBJ2-2	.
TGCGCCAGCAGCTTGGGGGGCGGGAGGGCCGAAGATACGCAGTATTTT	CASSLGGGRAEDTQYF	TRBV5-1	TRBD2	TRBJ2-3	.
TGTGCCAGCAGCGCAGAAAACAATGAGCAGTTCTTC	CASSAENNEQFF	TRBV7-8	.	TRBJ2-1	few
TGTGCCAGCGGCCCGACTAGCGGGAACCACGAGCAGTACTTC	CASGPTSGNHEQYF	TRBV6-5	TRBD2	TRBJ2-7	.
TGTGCCAGCAGTTACTCGATTAGTTGGGAGGCTGAAGCTTTCTTT	CASSYSISWEAEAFF	TRBV6-5	.	TRBJ1-1	.
TGTGCCAGCAGTTCACTATCCCCTGGGGTAGCGGGATTCGAGCAGTACTTC	CASSSLSPGVAGFEQYF	TRBV27	TRBD2	TRBJ2-7	.
TGTGCCAGCTCACCAAACCAGGGGGCAGCCAAAAACATTCAGTACTTC	CASSPNQGAAKNIQYF	TRBV18	TRBD1	TRBJ2-4	.
TGTGCCAGCAGTATCCGACAGGTGTACTCCTACGAGCAGTACTTC	CASSIRQVYSYEQYF	TRBV27	.	TRBJ2-7	.
TGTGCCAGCAGCTTAGAAAGGAGGAGACGAACAGATACGCAGTATTTT	CASSLERRRRTDTQYF	TRBV5-6	.	TRBJ2-3	.
TGTGCCAGCAGTCACCACACAGGGACGAGCCATGGCTACACCTTC	CASSHHTGTSHGYTF	TRBV28	.	TRBJ1-2	once